Listed below are T cell receptor beta chains from one sample, sequenced in a study of CD8+ T cells in alopecia areata. Assay used: immunoSEQ multiplex PCR; TCRdb lists only in-frame clones, some missing. The sample has some 170,000 clones; 58% are singletons. The source was CD4+ T cells sorted from blood, collected at approximately week 60, from a patient treated with tofacitinib. These receptors were obtained from a human donor with alopecia areata. CDR3s include the opening cysteine and the closing phenylalanine or tryptophan. A D gene is named only where the DNA matches it firmly. Part of the rows lack a size; the others show once, few, many or a class for expanded clones.

J: TRBJ2-7
D: .
V: TRBV2
size: few
length: 14
DNA: TGTGCCAGCAGTCCTTTGGGACCCTCCTACGAGCAGTACTTC
CDR3: CASSPLGPSYEQYF

J: TRBJ1-5
D: .
V: TRBV30
size: .
length: 15
DNA: TGTGCCTGGAGTGTTGGATCGAGTAGCAATCAGCCCCAGCATTTT
CDR3: CAWSVGSSSNQPQHF

J: TRBJ1-6
D: TRBD1
V: TRBV2
size: .
length: 15
DNA: TGTGCCAGCAGTGGGGACAGGGGATTTAATTCACCCCTCCACTTT
CDR3: CASSGDRGFNSPLHF

J: TRBJ2-2
D: .
V: TRBV30
size: once
length: 12
DNA: TGTGCCTGGAATCCGAACACCGGGGAGCTGTTTTTT
CDR3: CAWNPNTGELFF

J: TRBJ2-7
D: TRBD1
V: TRBV29-1
size: .
length: 11
DNA: TGCAGCTCGGGGACAGGACCGGAGCAGTACTTC
CDR3: CSSGTGPEQYF

J: TRBJ2-4
D: .
V: TRBV5-1
size: .
length: 17
DNA: TGCGCCAGCAGCTCTGGTTCACAGGGCATTGTCAAAAACATTCAGTACTTC
CDR3: CASSSGSQGIVKNIQYF

J: TRBJ2-7
D: .
V: TRBV5-1
size: few
length: 13
DNA: TGCGCCAGCAGTAACCGGGGAGAGTACGAGCAGTACTTC
CDR3: CASSNRGEYEQYF

J: TRBJ1-5
D: .
V: TRBV30
size: .
length: 13
DNA: TGTGCCTGGAGTGTACAGGAGATGCAGCCCCAGCATTTT
CDR3: CAWSVQEMQPQHF

J: TRBJ1-2
D: TRBD1
V: TRBV5-4
size: .
length: 12
DNA: TGTGCCAGCAGTACAGGGGGCGTAGGCTACACCTTC
CDR3: CASSTGGVGYTF

J: TRBJ2-4
D: TRBD1
V: TRBV23-1
size: few
length: 19
DNA: TGCGCCAGCAGTCAATCGGCCTCTGGACAGGGGGCAGCCAAAAACATTCAGTACTTC
CDR3: CASSQSASGQGAAKNIQYF

J: TRBJ1-2
D: .
V: TRBV30
size: .
length: 14
DNA: TGTGCCTGGAGTCAACCTGGGAGGACCTATGGCTACACCTTC
CDR3: CAWSQPGRTYGYTF

J: TRBJ1-5
D: .
V: TRBV29-1
size: .
length: 12
DNA: TGCAGCGCCTCGGACGGTAATCAGCCCCAGCATTTT
CDR3: CSASDGNQPQHF